This is a list of T cell receptor beta chains from one sample in a study of Graves' ophthalmopathy and Graves' hyperthyroidism. MiXCR, applied by TCRdb to the multiplex PCR reads, yields one record per CDR3 protein. The sample includes over a million distinct CDR3 sequences, 35% to 40% of them seen just once. The sample consisted of peripheral blood or thyroid tissue (not recorded which). The receptors stem from an adult man with Graves' hyperthyroidism. The CDR3 runs from the conserved cysteine through the conserved F or W. Each record gives: D gene, V gene, clone size, J gene, CDR3 DNA, CDR3 protein. A D gene is named only where the DNA matches it firmly. The size of a clone is reported for some rows only, either as once, few or many, or as a class for expanded clones.

D: TRBD2; V: TRBV20-1; size: NA; J: TRBJ2-7; DNA: TGCAGTGCTAGGAGCGGGAGGGGGACGGGGGAGCTGTACTTC; CDR3: CSARSGRGTGELYF
D: TRBD2; V: TRBV29-1; size: NA; J: TRBJ2-6; DNA: TGCAGCGTTGATGGGGGGGACAACGTCCTGACTTTC; CDR3: CSVDGGDNVLTF
D: NA; V: TRBV3-1; size: NA; J: TRBJ2-2; DNA: TGTGCCAGCAGCCAAGTAATGAGGGGGGAGCTGTTTTTT; CDR3: CASSQVMRGELFF
D: NA; V: TRBV7-9; size: NA; J: TRBJ1-2; DNA: TGTGCCAGCAGCTCCCCTCAAAAGGGAGAATATGGCTACACCTTC; CDR3: CASSSPQKGEYGYTF
D: NA; V: TRBV6-5; size: NA; J: TRBJ1-1; DNA: TGTGCCAGCAGTTATGACGGGACAGAAGCTTTCTTT; CDR3: CASSYDGTEAFF
D: TRBD2; V: TRBV29-1; size: NA; J: TRBJ2-1; DNA: TGCAGCGCTCGTAGCGGGGGAAGCTCCTACAATGAGCAGTTCTTC; CDR3: CSARSGGSSYNEQFF
D: NA; V: TRBV29-1; size: NA; J: TRBJ2-7; DNA: TGCAGCGTTGACAGGGGGGAGAGGGAGCAGTACTTC; CDR3: CSVDRGEREQYF
D: NA; V: TRBV5-5; size: many; J: TRBJ1-2; DNA: TGTGCCAGCAGCCCGCCCGGGCCTACTAACTATGGCTACACCTTC; CDR3: CASSPPGPTNYGYTF
D: TRBD2; V: TRBV5-1; size: NA; J: TRBJ2-5; DNA: TGCGCCAGCAGCTTGGACCTCCTAGCGGGATCGTATGATGAGACCCAGTACTTC; CDR3: CASSLDLLAGSYDETQYF
D: NA; V: TRBV29-1; size: NA; J: TRBJ1-1; DNA: TGCAGCTCTCAGACAGGCCGGAACACTGAAGCTTTCTTT; CDR3: CSSQTGRNTEAFF
D: NA; V: TRBV5-1; size: many; J: TRBJ1-4; DNA: TGCGCCAGCAGCTATAATGTCGGCGGGGAAAAACTGTTTTTT; CDR3: CASSYNVGGEKLFF
D: TRBD2; V: TRBV7-8; size: NA; J: TRBJ2-7; DNA: TGTGCCACCACCCCCGGACTAGGGAGTTCAACCTACGAGCAGTACTTC; CDR3: CATTPGLGSSTYEQYF
D: NA; V: TRBV30; size: NA; J: TRBJ2-7; DNA: TGTGCCTGGAGTGCGGGACCCCCCAGAGGAGACGAGCAGTACTTC; CDR3: CAWSAGPPRGDEQYF
D: TRBD1; V: TRBV29-1; size: once; J: TRBJ2-7; DNA: TGCAGCGTTGAACCGGGACAGGGCTCCTACGAGCAGTACTTC; CDR3: CSVEPGQGSYEQYF
D: NA; V: TRBV10-3; size: few; J: TRBJ1-1; DNA: TGTGCCATCAGGGAAGGCGGGGTTGGCACTGAAGCTTTCTTT; CDR3: CAIREGGVGTEAFF
D: NA; V: TRBV18; size: NA; J: TRBJ2-5; DNA: TGTGCCAGCTCACCCGATGAAGAGACCCAGTACTTC; CDR3: CASSPDEETQYF
D: NA; V: TRBV7-8; size: many; J: TRBJ2-5; DNA: TGTGCCAGCAGCACCAACAGAGAGACCCAGTACTTC; CDR3: CASSTNRETQYF
D: TRBD2; V: TRBV11-2; size: NA; J: TRBJ2-7; DNA: TGTGCCAGCAGCCAAGGCGGGGGACCCCACGAGCAGTACTTC; CDR3: CASSQGGGPHEQYF
D: TRBD1; V: TRBV20-1; size: many; J: TRBJ1-5; DNA: TGCAGTGCGAAGGGACAGGGGAATCAGCCCCAGCATTTT; CDR3: CSAKGQGNQPQHF
D: TRBD2; V: TRBV11-1; size: NA; J: TRBJ2-1; DNA: TGTGCCAGCAGCCGTACCGGGACTAACAATGAGCAGTTCTTC; CDR3: CASSRTGTNNEQFF
D: NA; V: TRBV12-3/TRBV12-4; size: few; J: TRBJ1-6; DNA: TGTGCCAGCAGTTTACAGGGCGTCAAACCCCTCCACTTT; CDR3: CASSLQGVKPLHF
D: NA; V: TRBV7-9; size: few; J: TRBJ1-5; DNA: TGTGCCAGCAGCCCGACGGACAGTAGCAATCAGCCCCAGCATTTT; CDR3: CASSPTDSSNQPQHF
D: NA; V: TRBV13; size: many; J: TRBJ1-5; DNA: TGTGCCAGCAGCTTAAGGGACTCTCAGCCCCAGCATTTT; CDR3: CASSLRDSQPQHF
D: TRBD1; V: TRBV5-1; size: few; J: TRBJ2-5; DNA: TGCGCCAGCAGCGAAGGCAATCAGGGGGCGGGGGAGACCCAGTACTTC; CDR3: CASSEGNQGAGETQYF
D: NA; V: TRBV7-6; size: many; J: TRBJ1-6; DNA: TGTGCCAGCAGCTTAGATACGGAAAATTCACCCCTCCACTTT; CDR3: CASSLDTENSPLHF
D: TRBD2; V: TRBV10-3; size: few; J: TRBJ2-7; DNA: TGTGCCATCAGTGAGAGTCTAGCGGGAGACTACGAGCAGTACTTC; CDR3: CAISESLAGDYEQYF
D: NA; V: TRBV5-1; size: few; J: TRBJ1-2; DNA: TGCGCCAGCAGCTACGGACAGCAGGGGAATGGCTACACCTTC; CDR3: CASSYGQQGNGYTF
D: NA; V: TRBV12-3/TRBV12-4; size: many; J: TRBJ2-5; DNA: TGTGCCAGCACCGAGGACATCCAAGAGACCCAGTACTTC; CDR3: CASTEDIQETQYF
D: TRBD1; V: TRBV6-2/TRBV6-3; size: many; J: TRBJ1-5; DNA: TGTGCCAGCAGCCCTAGGGACAGGGGAGGCAATCAGCCCCAGCATTTT; CDR3: CASSPRDRGGNQPQHF
D: NA; V: TRBV15; size: many; J: TRBJ1-6; DNA: TGTGCCACCAGCAGAGAATTACCGGCGGACTACCTTTCACCCCTCCACTTT; CDR3: CATSRELPADYLSPLHF
D: TRBD1; V: TRBV15; size: many; J: TRBJ1-5; DNA: TGTGCCACCAGCCAGGGGGGCTCCCATCAGCCCCAGCATTTT; CDR3: CATSQGGSHQPQHF
D: TRBD1; V: TRBV6-6; size: NA; J: TRBJ1-1; DNA: TGTGCCAGCAGTTACTCGGAAAGGACAGGGGGGGCTTTCTTT; CDR3: CASSYSERTGGAFF
D: NA; V: TRBV19; size: NA; J: TRBJ1-5; DNA: TGTGCCAGTAATCTTCGCATGTACGGCAATCAGCCCCAGCATTTT; CDR3: CASNLRMYGNQPQHF
D: NA; V: TRBV29-1; size: many; J: TRBJ1-2; DNA: TGCAGCGTTGAAGTATGGGACGGAGAGGGCTACACCTTC; CDR3: CSVEVWDGEGYTF
D: NA; V: TRBV9; size: many; J: TRBJ1-2; DNA: TGTGCCAGCAGTGCCTCAGGGTATGGCTACACCTTC; CDR3: CASSASGYGYTF
D: TRBD1; V: TRBV7-2; size: NA; J: TRBJ2-2; DNA: TGTGCCAGCAGCTCGCATAATAGGGGGCTCGCCGGGGAGCTGTTTTTT; CDR3: CASSSHNRGLAGELFF
D: NA; V: TRBV30; size: NA; J: TRBJ2-2; DNA: TGTGCCTGGAGTGTAGGTCCCGGGGAGCTGTTTTTT; CDR3: CAWSVGPGELFF
D: TRBD2; V: TRBV10-1; size: many; J: TRBJ2-2; DNA: TGCGCCAGCAGCCGAAACGGACTAGCGGGGACCGGGGAGCTGTTTTTT; CDR3: CASSRNGLAGTGELFF
D: TRBD1; V: TRBV20-1; size: NA; J: TRBJ1-2; DNA: TGCAGTGCTAGAAAGACAGGGGAGCTTTTCACCTATGGCTACACCTTC; CDR3: CSARKTGELFTYGYTF
D: TRBD1; V: TRBV5-8; size: NA; J: TRBJ2-5; DNA: TGTGCCAGCAGCGCAATCGTCAGGGGGCAAGAGACCCAGTACTTC; CDR3: CASSAIVRGQETQYF
D: NA; V: TRBV2; size: few; J: TRBJ1-3; DNA: TGTGCCACCAGCTCTGGTACGGGACGGACCTCTTCTGGAAACACCATATATTTT; CDR3: CATSSGTGRTSSGNTIYF
D: TRBD1; V: TRBV25-1; size: once; J: TRBJ1-2; DNA: TGTGCCAGCATACGGGACAGGGGTTTTGGCTACACCTTC; CDR3: CASIRDRGFGYTF
D: NA; V: TRBV7-2; size: NA; J: TRBJ1-4; DNA: TGTGCCAGCAGCTTAGTTCTAGCTAACACCGGGACTAATGAAAAACTGTTTTTT; CDR3: CASSLVLANTGTNEKLFF
D: TRBD1; V: TRBV15; size: NA; J: TRBJ2-7; DNA: TGTGCCACCAGCAGCGGACAGGGATGGTACGAGCAGTACTTC; CDR3: CATSSGQGWYEQYF
D: NA; V: TRBV19; size: many; J: TRBJ1-2; DNA: TGTGCCAGTAGTGTGGCAGGGGCAGGCTACACCTTC; CDR3: CASSVAGAGYTF
D: NA; V: TRBV10-3; size: few; J: TRBJ1-5; DNA: TGTGCCAGCACCCGATCCGACCACAGGGGCAATCAGCCCCAGCATTTT; CDR3: CASTRSDHRGNQPQHF
D: TRBD1; V: TRBV7-9; size: NA; J: TRBJ2-7; DNA: TGTGCCAGCAGCTTAGATGGGACAGGGACCTACGAGCAGTACTTC; CDR3: CASSLDGTGTYEQYF
D: NA; V: TRBV7-2; size: few; J: TRBJ1-5; DNA: TGTGCCAGCGGGATCCCGGGGAATCAGCCCCAGCATTTT; CDR3: CASGIPGNQPQHF
D: TRBD2; V: TRBV12-3/TRBV12-4; size: many; J: TRBJ2-7; DNA: TGTGCCAGCAGGCTAACTAGCGGGAGAGGGCACGAGCAGTACTTC; CDR3: CASRLTSGRGHEQYF
D: NA; V: TRBV6-5; size: many; J: TRBJ1-5; DNA: TGTGCCAGCAGTGGCCGTCGGGAAGGCGTTAGCAATCAGCCCCAGCATTTT; CDR3: CASSGRREGVSNQPQHF
D: NA; V: TRBV5-1; size: few; J: TRBJ2-7; DNA: TGCGCCAGCAGCCTTTTTCTCGAATACGAGCAGTACTTC; CDR3: CASSLFLEYEQYF
D: NA; V: TRBV7-9; size: many; J: TRBJ1-1; DNA: TGTGCCAGCAGCTTAGAGGGGGAGTATACTGAAGCTTTCTTT; CDR3: CASSLEGEYTEAFF
D: TRBD1; V: TRBV27; size: NA; J: TRBJ1-1; DNA: TGTGCCAGCAGTCTTCGGACAGGGGGCACAGCTTTCTTT; CDR3: CASSLRTGGTAFF